The clone carrying this T cell receptor (beta chain) occurred a few times. Its antigen is unidentified. cDNA carried unique molecular identifiers, and a universal primer site was added by template switching. From the 5' RACE reads, TCRdb called clonotypes with MiXCR, one entry per CDR3 protein. The sample records around 670,000 distinct CDR3 sequences, 5.5% to 6.5% being singletons. This CDR3 has 10 amino acids. Germline V gives CDR1 SQVTM, CDR2 ANQGSEA. Trimming took off 5 bases at V and 5 bases at J, with 6 bases between the two ends. These data are taken from a study of identical twins. Study-wide results and limits: Reduced insertions were recorded for abundant cord blood beta clonotypes, with no such pattern in memory repertoires.

The sample comprised naive T cells sorted from blood. The TCR was taken from a man younger than 35 in good health. V usage is TRBV29-1 and J usage is TRBJ1-2; D not certain. The CDR3 sequence is CSVSGYGYTF. CDR3 bases: TGCAGCGTTTCGGGGTATGGCTACACCTTC.